One sample yielded the 24 T cell receptor beta chains listed below, sequenced in a study of shared T cell receptors in the human thymus. The table came from immunoSEQ multiplex PCR; TCRdb's copy has only in-frame clones and leaves some out. Among about 660,000 clones, 70% to 90% were seen once, and the ten largest hold around 0.0099%. The same specimen was also included in a second study, on human thymus T cells.

The sequenced sample consisted of thymocytes. The receptors originated from a boy in the first two years of life with a congenital heart defect.

The chain carries TRBV4-3 and TRBJ2-7; tentatively, D is TRBD2 (6 bases). The CDR3 is 13 amino acids. V lost 4 bases and J 3 bases, leaving 10 bases between the germline ends. Germline assignment: CDR1 LGHNA and CDR2 YSLEER. CDR3 sequence: CASSRDGGYEQYF. CDR3 coding DNA: TGCGCCAGCAGCCGGGACGGGGGCTACGAGCAGTACTTC.

The chain is built from TRBV14 and TRBJ1-1, with a possible D match to TRBD1 (6 bases). Germline-derived CDR1 and CDR2 are SGHDN and FVKESK. The germline V and J ends were trimmed by 2 bases and 3 bases, with 7 bases remaining between them. This CDR3 has 13 residues. The CDR3 here is CASSQQGYTEAFF. DNA of the CDR3: TGTGCCAGCAGCCAACAGGGGTACACTGAAGCTTTCTTT.

This clone was detected only once. The genes are TRBV30 and TRBJ2-7, with D possibly TRBD1 on 6 matching bases. CDR3 length: 15 residues. Germline lookup yields CDR1 GTSNPN and CDR2 SVGIG (reference sequence). V was cut by 5 bases and J by 4 bases, with 21 bases left in between. CDR3 sequence (DNA): TGTGCCTGGGACACCGGAAACGGACAGATTTACGAGCAGTACTTC. Its translation is CAWDTGNGQIYEQYF.

Concerning this clone: An end of the junction differs from the germline gene, which may be a read error. The chain combines TRBV5-4 with TRBJ2-7, with 8 bases that match TRBD2. The CDR3 covers 15 residues. Germline values: CDR1 SGHNT, CDR2 YYREEE (reference sequence). The CDR3 loop reads CVSSFEAGVSYEQYF. The CDR3 DNA reads as TGTGTCAGCAGCTTTGAAGCGGGAGTGTCCTACGAGCAGTACTTC.

The chain combines TRBV6-5 with TRBJ2-2, with 7 bases lining up with TRBD2. The CDR3 contains 14 residues. The ends lost 7 bases at V and 5 bases at J; junction bases unmatched: 7. Germline CDR1 and CDR2: MNHEY and SVGAGI. The CDR3 sequence: CASNLGGSTGELFF. The CDR3 DNA reads TGTGCCAGCAATCTGGGCGGGAGTACCGGGGAGCTGTTTTTT.

CDR3 region: CASSILVDSYQPQHF. The CDR3 DNA sequence: TGTGCCAGTAGTATATTAGTGGACTCCTATCAGCCCCAGCATTTT. The chain couples TRBV19 to TRBJ1-5; D is uncertain. Per the germline V gene, CDR1 is LNHDA and CDR2 is SQIVND (reference sequence). The CDR3 sequence is 15 residues long. The germline V and J ends were trimmed by 2 bases and 5 bases, with 13 bases remaining between them.

This clone appeared a few times. V is TRBV28 and J is TRBJ2-1; 7 bases map to TRBD2. Germline-derived CDR1 and CDR2 are MDHEN and SYDVKM. The CDR3 spans 14 residues. V lost 5 bases and J lost 6; bases outside the gene matches: 7. The CDR3 DNA reads as TGTGCCAGCAGTGGGACTACCCTCTGCAATGAGCAGTTCTTC. The encoded protein is CASSGTTLCNEQFF. The full variable domain, its missing parts supplied by reference TRBV28 and TRBJ2-1, is DVKVTQSSRYLVKRTGEKVFLECVQDMDHENMFWYRQDPGLGLRLIYFSYDVKMKEKGDIPEGYSVSREKKERFSLILESASTNQTSMYLCASSGTTLCNEQFFGPGTRLTVL.

The chain's CDR3 is CASSPPSGSYEQYF. Here the CDR3 DNA reads TGTGCCAGCAGCCCACCTAGCGGTTCCTACGAGCAGTACTTC. The chain links TRBV28 to TRBJ2-7, with 7 bases matching TRBD2. The germline V gene encodes CDR1 MDHEN and CDR2 SYDVKM. V shed 6 bases, J shed 1 base, and the junction held 6 bases outside the gene matches. The CDR3 totals 14 residues. Full variable domain (remainder filled in from reference TRBV28 and TRBJ2-7): DVKVTQSSRYLVKRTGEKVFLECVQDMDHENMFWYRQDPGLGLRLIYFSYDVKMKEKGDIPEGYSVSREKKERFSLILESASTNQTSMYLCASSPPSGSYEQYFGPGTRLTVT.

The gene calls are TRBV7-6 and TRBJ2-7; 8 positions match TRBD2. Germline V gene data show CDR1 as SGHVS and CDR2 as FNYEAQ. CDR3 length: 13 residues. Germline trimming cut 1 base from V and 5 bases from J; bases unmatched to any gene: 1. The CDR3 DNA follows: TGTGCCAGCAGCTTAGGGACTAGCAACGAGCAGTACTTC. It codes for CASSLGTSNEQYF.

The chain combines TRBV7-2 with TRBJ2-7; 7 positions agree with TRBD2. V trimming: 1 base; J trimming: 3 bases; junction bases outside the gene matches: 12. CDR3 length: 17 residues. CDR1 is SGHTA and CDR2 is FQGNSA in the germline V gene. The CDR3 spells CASSLEGRRREHYEQYF. The CDR3 DNA reads as TGTGCCAGCAGCTTAGAGGGGAGGCGGCGGGAGCACTACGAGCAGTACTTC.

This chain uses TRBV25-1 with TRBJ1-1, with D unclear. Germline V gene lookup returns CDR1 MGHDK and CDR2 SYGVNS. V shed 3 bases and J shed 1 base, with 12 bases lying between them. This CDR3 region has 15 residues. CDR3 amino acids: CASSEITATNTEAFF. The CDR3 coding sequence is TGTGCCAGCAGTGAGATCACAGCTACGAACACTGAAGCTTTCTTT.

The rearrangement uses TRBV7-6 and TRBJ2-6; TRBD2 might be the D (5 bases). The germline gives CDR1 SGHVS, CDR2 FNYEAQ. CDR3 length: 16 residues. Trimming removed 1 base from V and 2 bases from J, with 9 bases in between. Written as DNA, the CDR3 is TGTGCCAGCAGCTTAGTTCGGGGAACTGGGGCCAACGTCCTGACTTTC. Its translation: CASSLVRGTGANVLTF. Complete variable domain (other parts from reference TRBV7-6 and TRBJ2-6): GAGVSQSPRYKVTKRGQDVALRCDPISGHVSLYWYRQALGQGPEFLTYFNYEAQQDKSGLPNDRFSAERPEGSISTLTIQRTEQRDSAMYRCASSLVRGTGANVLTFGAGSRLTVL.

This rearrangement joins TRBV4-3 to TRBJ1-3; tentative D call: TRBD1 (5 bases). Deletions cut 3 bases from V and 3 bases from J, with 18 bases between. Germline loops: CDR1 LGHNA, CDR2 YSLEER. The CDR3 totals 17 residues. This chain's CDR3 is CASSQASGVSGGNTIYF. CDR3 coding DNA: TGCGCCAGCAGCCAGGCATCGGGGGTCTCCGGTGGAAACACCATATATTTT.

V usage is TRBV6-1 and J usage is TRBJ1-4; 8 positions match TRBD1. This CDR3 is 19 amino acids long. Looked up from germline, CDR1 is MNHNS and CDR2 is SASEGT. V lost 0 bases, J lost 3 bases, and 12 bases stayed unmatched. CDR3 DNA sequence: TGTGCCAGCAGTGAAGCTGGGGTCCCGGGACAGGCCCCTAATGAAAAACTGTTTTTT. Translation: CASSEAGVPGQAPNEKLFF.

This chain links TRBV4-1 with TRBJ1-1; perhaps TRBD1 as D (5 bases). V was clipped by 1 base and J by 4 bases, with 10 bases between them. Germline CDR1 is MGHRA and CDR2 is YSYEKL. This CDR3 has 14 residues. CDR3 bases: TGCGCCAGCAGCCAAGTTGTCAGGGTCACTGAAGCTTTCTTT. Its translation is CASSQVVRVTEAFF.

This chain joins TRBV9 and TRBJ2-5; D perhaps matches TRBD1 (5 bases). Germline V gene data show CDR1 as SGDLS and CDR2 as YYNGEE. Trimming left V 3 bases short and J 5 bases short, with 23 bases between. This CDR3 is built from 17 residues. The CDR3 reads CASSAELEDKTWETQYF. Here the CDR3 DNA reads TGTGCCAGCAGCGCAGAGCTCGAGGACAAGACGTGGGAGACCCAGTACTTC.

This clone has a handful of counts. V usage is TRBV19 and J usage is TRBJ2-1; D possibly corresponds to TRBD1 (6 bases). Trimming cost V 7 bases and J 10 bases, with 23 bases left between them. Germline V gene lookup returns CDR1 LNHDA and CDR2 SQIVND (reference sequence). This CDR3 is built from 15 residues. CDR3 loop: CASTLNPGPRGEQFF. CDR3 coding DNA: TGTGCCAGTACCCTAAACCCGGGACCGAGGGGGGAGCAGTTCTTC.

The CDR3 reads CAISPQVAGAYPGELFF. In DNA form, the CDR3 reads TGTGCCATCAGCCCTCAGGTTGCGGGAGCGTATCCCGGGGAGCTGTTTTTT. J is TRBJ2-2 and V is TRBV10-3, with TRBD2 matching 7 bases. The CDR3 loop spans 17 amino acids. Germline assignment: CDR1 ENHRY and CDR2 SYGVKD. Trimming at V came to 6 bases and at J to 6 bases, leaving 16 bases not matched to a gene.

This rearrangement joins TRBV7-3 to TRBJ2-3; D not certain. Between the trimmed V and J ends, which lost 4 bases and 2 bases, there was a span of 7 bases. Germline values: CDR1 SGHTA, CDR2 FQGTGA. The length of the CDR3 is 13 residues. In nucleotides, the CDR3 is TGTGCCAGCAGCTCTAGTCCCACAGATACGCAGTATTTT. It encodes CASSSSPTDTQYF.

This clone was seen a single time. The genes are TRBV4-2 and TRBJ2-3; 8 bases agree with TRBD2. The germline gives CDR1 LGHNA, CDR2 YNFKEQ. The CDR3 is 16 amino acids. J lost 2 bases, V lost 0 bases, and 4 bases had no gene match. CDR3 nucleotides: TGTGCCAGCAGCCAAGATGAGACTAGCGTCACAGATACGCAGTATTTT. Translating it yields CASSQDETSVTDTQYF.

The J gene is TRBJ1-6, the V gene TRBV15, with TRBD1 as a possible D gene (5 bases). This CDR3 region has 15 residues. Per germline, CDR1 LNHNV and CDR2 YYDKDF (reference sequence). Deletions cut 1 base from V and 8 bases from J, with 12 bases between. This CDR3 is CATSRVVGGDSPLHF. DNA of the CDR3: TGTGCCACCAGCAGAGTGGTAGGAGGGGATTCACCCCTCCACTTT.

The chain employs TRBV4-1 and TRBJ2-4; perhaps TRBD2 as D (6 bases). The CDR3 runs 16 residues. Germline CDR1 reads MGHRA; CDR2 reads YSYEKL. Between the trimmed V and J ends, which lost 4 bases and 5 bases, there was a span of 18 bases. Written as DNA, the CDR3 is TGCGCCAGCAGCCCCCTGGGGGGAGTGGTGGAAAACATTCAGTACTTC. Residues: CASSPLGGVVENIQYF.

This clone is a singleton in its sample. The chain is built from TRBV4-2 and TRBJ1-1; 8 bases line up with TRBD1. V was clipped by 2 bases and J by 8 bases; unmatched bases: 13. This CDR3 spans 16 amino acids. CDR1 and CDR2 (germline): LGHNA, YNFKEQ. Here the CDR3 reads CASSQLYRGQAPEAFF. CDR3 DNA: TGTGCCAGCAGCCAACTCTACCGGGGACAGGCCCCAGAAGCTTTCTTT.

The V gene is TRBV5-4, the J gene TRBJ2-7, with 7 bases lining up with TRBD1. From germline, CDR1 is SGHNT and CDR2 YYREEE (reference sequence). The CDR3 covers 15 residues. After removal of 4 bases from V and 3 bases from J, the junction contained 10 bases not matched to a gene. This CDR3 is CASSLTGSGVYEQYF. The CDR3 coding sequence is TGTGCCAGCAGCCTGACAGGGAGTGGGGTCTACGAGCAGTACTTC. Based on the CDR3 plus reference TRBV5-4 and TRBJ2-7, the full variable domain is ETGVTQSPTHLIKTRGQQVTLRCSSQSGHNTVSWYQQALGQGPQFIFQYYREEENGRGNFPPRFSGLQFPNYSSELNVNALELDDSALYLCASSLTGSGVYEQYFGPGTRLTVT.